These 28 T cell receptor beta chains share one sample of origin, sequenced in a study of vaccination and CD4 T cells after COVID-19. The antigens for these receptors are not known. Cultured CD4+ T cell DNA underwent sequencing with the Oncomine TCR Beta short-read assay. Via MiXCR, TCRdb re-called the PCR reads, giving one row per CDR3 protein. Among 12,000 to 15,000 distinct CDR3 sequences listed, roughly 60% were seen once. Treatment meaning: roughly 10-day PBMC culture with coronavirus spike peptide pools or control peptides (ViraFEST assay). The sample taken for sequencing was CD4+ T cells from blood, cultured in vitro. The receptors stem from a human donor who had recovered from COVID-19.

This clonotype has more than one count but fewer than ten. J is TRBJ2-3 and V is TRBV10-1, with D possibly being TRBD2 (7 bases). The CDR3 extends over 15 amino acids. V dropped 0 bases and J dropped 7 bases, with 14 bases sitting between them. Germline V gene sequence: CDR1 WNHNN, CDR2 SYGVQD (reference sequence). In DNA form, the CDR3 reads TGCGCCAGCAGTGAGTCGATGGGGGGGGCGAATACGCAGTATTTT. Protein sequence: CASSESMGGANTQYF.

The chain's CDR3 is CASSRDSNQPQHF. CDR3 sequence (DNA): TGTGCCAGCAGCCGGGATAGCAATCAGCCCCAGCATTTT. The genes are TRBV7-9 and TRBJ1-5; no definite D call. V lost 5 bases and J 0 bases, leaving 5 bases between the germline ends. This CDR3 spans 13 amino acids. Germline CDR1 is SEHNR and CDR2 is FQNEAQ (reference sequence).

The chain combines TRBV24-1 with TRBJ2-7, with D unclear. The V end was cut by 12 bases, the J end by 4 bases, with 12 bases between. Germline values: CDR1 KGHDR, CDR2 SFDVKD. This CDR3 is built from 11 residues. The CDR3 nucleotides read TGTGCCTCCCCACGCGGATACGAGCAGTACTTC. It translates to CASPRGYEQYF.

This clonotype showed up just a few times. V gene TRBV7-9 combines with J gene TRBJ2-1, with a possible D match to TRBD2 (6 bases). This CDR3 comprises 12 residues. Trimming took 4 bases from V and 6 from J, leaving 7 bases between them. From germline, CDR1 is SEHNR and CDR2 FQNEAQ (reference sequence). CDR3 sequence (DNA): TGTGCCAGCAGCTGGAGGGGCAATGAGCAGTTCTTC. This encodes CASSWRGNEQFF.

A few counts support this clonotype. This chain uses TRBV25-1 with TRBJ2-2, with TRBD2 matching over 9 bases. The CDR3 has 14 amino acids. Unmatched junction bases numbered 0, after V lost 4 bases and J lost 3 bases. CDR1 MGHDK and CDR2 SYGVNS come from the germline V gene. The CDR3 loop is CASSGTSDTGELFF. CDR3 nucleotides: TGTGCCAGCAGTGGGACTAGCGACACCGGGGAGCTGTTTTTT.

The chain is built from TRBV7-8 and TRBJ2-1, with 12 bases matching TRBD1. V shed 7 bases, J shed 7 bases, and the junction held 11 bases outside the gene matches. Germline V gene lookup returns CDR1 SGHVS and CDR2 FQNEAQ. The CDR3 totals 16 residues. The CDR3 loop reads CASNPTPGQGANEQFF. In DNA, the CDR3 is TGTGCCAGCAACCCAACCCCGGGACAGGGGGCGAATGAGCAGTTCTTC.

J is TRBJ2-2 and V is TRBV7-2; D uncertain. The CDR3 spans 14 residues. With 2 bases removed from V and 4 bases from J, the gap between germline ends came to 8 bases. Germline V gene sequence: CDR1 SGHTA, CDR2 FQGNSA. The CDR3 spells CASSLWRTTGELFF. For the CDR3, the DNA is TGTGCCAGCAGCTTATGGCGGACCACCGGGGAGCTGTTTTTT.

V gene TRBV28 combines with J gene TRBJ1-6, with D uncertain. The V end lost 5 bases, the J end lost 0 bases, and 11 bases lay between the germline ends. The CDR3 has 16 residues. In germline, CDR1 is MDHEN, CDR2 SYDVKM. The DNA for the CDR3 is TGTGCCAGCAGTCCATTAAAAATCTCCTATAATTCACCCCTCCACTTT. Protein sequence: CASSPLKISYNSPLHF.

The V call is TRBV5-4, the J call TRBJ2-3, with 10 bases that match TRBD2. J was trimmed by 3 bases and V by 5 bases; bases with no gene match: 0. Germline V lookup: CDR1 SGHNT, CDR2 YYREEE (reference sequence). This CDR3 has 13 residues. The DNA for the CDR3 is TGTGCCAGCAGGACTAGCGGGACAGATACGCAGTATTTT. Translation: CASRTSGTDTQYF. Complete variable domain (other parts from reference TRBV5-4 and TRBJ2-3): ETGVTQSPTHLIKTRGQQVTLRCSSQSGHNTVSWYQQALGQGPQFIFQYYREEENGRGNFPPRFSGLQFPNYSSELNVNALELDDSALYLCASRTSGTDTQYFGPGTRLTVL.

There are a few counts of this clonotype. The chain is built from TRBV2 and TRBJ2-5, with D tentatively TRBD2 (7 bases). This CDR3 region has 17 residues. Trimming took 8 bases from V and 5 from J, leaving 27 bases between them. Germline V lookup: CDR1 SNHLY, CDR2 FYNNEI. CDR3 sequence: CASFWGGAYVSDETQYF. The CDR3 region has the DNA TGTGCCAGCTTTTGGGGGGGCGCCTATGTTTCCGACGAGACCCAGTACTTC.

Regarding this clonotype: At one end, the junction sequence differs from germline, possibly due to a read error. V gene TRBV27 combines with J gene TRBJ2-5; 11 bases match TRBD1. From germline, CDR1 is MNHEY and CDR2 SMNVEV (reference sequence). The CDR3 is 15 amino acids. The CDR3 region has the DNA TGTGCCAGCAGTTTTTTGGGACAGGGGGGAGAGGCCCAGTACTTC. As protein: CASSFLGQGGEAQYF.

The rearrangement joins TRBV20-1 to TRBJ2-7, with 12 bases aligning to TRBD2. The V gene end was trimmed by 6 bases and the J gene end by 4 bases; junction bases not matched to a gene: 7. Germline-derived CDR1 and CDR2 are DFQATT and SNEGSKA (reference sequence). There are 14 residues in the CDR3. The CDR3 spells CSALGTSGLYEQYF. CDR3 bases: TGCAGTGCCCTCGGGACTAGCGGGCTTTACGAGCAGTACTTC.

The chain's CDR3 is CASSPRGAGGETQYF. DNA of the CDR3: TGTGCCAGTAGTCCCCGGGGAGCGGGAGGGGAGACCCAGTACTTC. This rearrangement joins TRBV19 to TRBJ2-5; 10 nucleotides line up with TRBD2. The length of the CDR3 is 15 residues. The V segment lost 5 bases and the J segment 5 bases; nucleotides outside the gene matches: 8. Germline CDR1 LNHDA, CDR2 SQIVND (reference sequence).

V usage is TRBV12-3 or TRBV12-4 and J usage is TRBJ1-5, with a possible D match to TRBD1 (5 bases). The germline V and J ends were trimmed by 2 bases and 4 bases, with 9 bases remaining between them. The CDR3 has 14 residues. The DNA for the CDR3 is TGTGCCAGCAGTTTAACCCAGGGTAATCAGCCCCAGCATTTT. It specifies CASSLTQGNQPQHF.

The chain is built from TRBV29-1 and TRBJ2-3, with D uncertain. This CDR3 is built from 14 residues. Per the germline V gene, CDR1 is SQVTM and CDR2 is ANQGSEA. Trimming pared 3 bases from V and 4 bases from J, leaving 14 bases between. CDR3 sequence reads: CSVDKWVIPDTQYF. The CDR3 nucleotides read TGCAGCGTTGATAAATGGGTCATCCCAGATACGCAGTATTTT.

This sequence joins TRBV24-1 and TRBJ2-5; tentative D call: TRBD1 (5 bases). The germline V gene has CDR1 KGHDR and CDR2 SFDVKD. This CDR3 has 13 residues. The germline V and J ends were trimmed by 9 bases and 4 bases, with 14 bases remaining between them. In DNA, the CDR3 is TGTGCCACCTCTCAGGGATGGGGAGAGACCCAGTACTTC. Its protein product is CATSQGWGETQYF.

This clonotype was seen only once. This chain connects TRBV7-9 to TRBJ2-5; D may match TRBD1 or TRBD2 (5 bases each). Germline-derived CDR1 and CDR2 are SEHNR and FQNEAQ (reference sequence). V was pared by 4 bases and J by 9 bases, with 9 bases between. The CDR3 spans 11 residues. CDR3 in amino acids: CASSSLGAQYF. The DNA of the CDR3 is TGTGCCAGCAGCTCTCTGGGGGCCCAGTACTTC. The whole variable domain, remainder taken from reference TRBV7-9 and TRBJ2-5, is DTGVSQNPRHKITKRGQNVTFRCDPISEHNRLYWYRQTLGQGPEFLTYFQNEAQLEKSRLLSDRFSAERPKGSFSTLEIQRTEQGDSAMYLCASSSLGAQYFGPGTRLLVL.

This chain connects TRBV28 to TRBJ2-7; 7 nucleotides agree with TRBD2. V was pared by 4 bases and J by 6 bases, with 15 bases of the junction left unmatched. CDR1 and CDR2 from the germline V gene are MDHEN and SYDVKM. This CDR3 spans 16 amino acids. CDR3 sequence (DNA): TGTGCCAGCAGTTCCCTCGGAGGGAGGGGAGAGGGCGAGCAGTACTTC. Protein product: CASSSLGGRGEGEQYF.

The chain employs TRBV20-1 and TRBJ2-5; no reliable D call. Germline V gives CDR1 DFQATT, CDR2 SNEGSKA (reference sequence). V lost 5 bases, J lost 5 bases, and 15 bases lay in between. The CDR3 has 13 residues. The DNA for the CDR3 is TGCAGTGCTCCCCCATCGGGTACGGAGACCCAGTACTTC. Amino acids: CSAPPSGTETQYF.

This chain uses TRBV7-7 with TRBJ2-2, with 9 bases matching TRBD1. Germline loops: CDR1 SSHAT, CDR2 FNYEAQ (reference sequence). The CDR3 extends over 15 amino acids. Unmatched junction bases numbered 4, after V lost 5 bases and J lost 3 bases. The chain's CDR3 is CASSLDRGDTGELFF. CDR3 DNA: TGTGCCAGCAGCCTTGACAGGGGGGACACCGGGGAGCTGTTTTTT.

The chain couples TRBV11-2 to TRBJ2-5; 7 bases align to TRBD2. V dropped 9 bases and J dropped 2; count of bases not matched to a gene: 12. Germline CDR1 reads SGHAT; CDR2 reads FQNNGV. The CDR3 sequence is 15 residues long. CDR3 coding DNA: TGTGCCAGTCGACTGGGGGGGGTATTACAAGAGACCCAGTACTTC. It codes for CASRLGGVLQETQYF.

The chain couples TRBV7-9 to TRBJ2-5, with D perhaps matching TRBD2 (5 bases). Germline loops: CDR1 SEHNR, CDR2 FQNEAQ (reference sequence). The length of the CDR3 is 15 residues. The V and J ends lost 0 bases and 7 bases respectively, with 15 bases between them. DNA for the CDR3: TGTGCCAGCAGCTTAGCGTATAGAGGGAATGTGACCCAGTACTTC. It specifies CASSLAYRGNVTQYF. The whole variable domain, filled in from reference TRBV7-9 and TRBJ2-5, reads DTGVSQNPRHKITKRGQNVTFRCDPISEHNRLYWYRQTLGQGPEFLTYFQNEAQLEKSRLLSDRFSAERPKGSFSTLEIQRTEQGDSAMYLCASSLAYRGNVTQYFGPGTRLLVL.

A few counts support this clonotype. V is TRBV27 and J is TRBJ2-1; a weak D match, TRBD1 (6 bases). Deletions cut 3 bases from V and 6 bases from J, with 12 bases between. The CDR3 is 14 amino acids. Germline V gives CDR1 MNHEY, CDR2 SMNVEV (reference sequence). CDR3 loop: CASSFRTASNEQFF. The CDR3 DNA sequence: TGTGCCAGCAGTTTTCGGACAGCGTCCAATGAGCAGTTCTTC.

There are a few counts of this clonotype. This rearrangement joins TRBV25-1 to TRBJ2-5; D not certain. Trimming took off 6 bases at V and 5 bases at J, with 7 bases between the two ends. This CDR3 contains 11 residues. Germline CDR1 is MGHDK and CDR2 is SYGVNS. The CDR3 protein is CASRPGETQYF. The CDR3 DNA reads as TGTGCCAGCAGACCTGGGGAGACCCAGTACTTC.

This clonotype occurred once. This chain joins TRBV20-1 and TRBJ2-4; D is perhaps TRBD2 (6 bases). The CDR3 is 14 residues long. Trimming removed 1 base from V and 4 bases from J, with 11 bases in between. The germline gives CDR1 DFQATT, CDR2 SNEGSKA (reference sequence). CDR3 in DNA: TGCAGTGCTAGAGGTCGGAGCGGGAAAAACATTCAGTACTTC. Translation gives CSARGRSGKNIQYF.

The chain carries TRBV7-6 and TRBJ1-2; D may be TRBD1 (6 bases). The CDR3 contains 15 residues. CDR1 SGHVS and CDR2 FNYEAQ come from the germline V gene. V was clipped by 2 bases and J by 0 bases, with 10 bases between them. CDR3 nucleotides: TGTGCCAGCAGCTTAATGACAGGCGCTAACTATGGCTACACCTTC. Its protein product is CASSLMTGANYGYTF.

This clonotype was seen only a few times. The V and J genes are TRBV30 and TRBJ1-6; the D gene is possibly TRBD1 (6 bases). The CDR3 has 13 amino acids. Germline V CDR1 and CDR2: GTSNPN, SVGIG (reference sequence). The V gene lost 5 bases and the J gene lost 7 bases, with 12 bases spanning the gap. CDR3: CAWDRQANSPLHF. The CDR3 DNA sequence: TGTGCCTGGGATCGACAGGCAAATTCACCCCTCCACTTT. Supplemented by reference TRBV30 and TRBJ1-6, the full variable domain reads SQTIHQWPATLVQPVGSPLSLECTVEGTSNPNLYWYRQAAGRGLQLLFYSVGIGQISSEVPQNLSASRPQDRQFILSSKKLLLSDSGFYLCAWDRQANSPLHFGNGTRLTVT.

This chain links TRBV20-1 with TRBJ2-7, with 10 bases that match TRBD1. In germline, CDR1 is DFQATT, CDR2 SNEGSKA (reference sequence). The CDR3 runs 14 residues. Unmatched junction bases numbered 8, after V lost 5 bases and J lost 4 bases. CDR3 sequence: CSAEGGQGMYEQYF. The CDR3 region has the DNA TGCAGTGCTGAGGGGGGACAGGGGATGTACGAGCAGTACTTC.